The table lists the clone carrying this T cell receptor beta chain with a few counts. The CDR3 is 12 residues long. The ends were cut back, 6 bases at V and 2 bases at J, with 7 bases in the middle. The germline gives CDR1 SGDLS, CDR2 YYNGEE. The data are from a study of patients and donors after allogeneic stem cell transplantation. TCRdb analysed the RT-PCR reads with MiXCR anew, one entry per CDR3 protein. The table shows hundreds of thousands of distinct CDR3 sequences, with 16% occurring only once. The sequencing input was blood, either unsorted or a sorted T cell fraction (not recorded which). The clonotype originates from a human donor who was either an allogeneic HSCT recipient or a stem cell or donor lymphocyte infusion donor (not recorded which). It is not recorded whose cells these are; they may come from a transplant donor. This chain links TRBV9 with TRBJ2-3; D not certain. DNA for the CDR3: TGTGCCAGCAACGGAAACACAGATACGCAGTATTTT. It codes for CASNGNTDTQYF.